This T cell receptor (beta chain) was obtained from a study of TIL therapy for anti-PD-1-resistant metastatic lung cancer. About the study: Median tumor mutation burden was 1.5 mutations per megabase.

Whole-study findings and limits: TIL cultures after expansion showed higher clonality and lower diversity than baseline tumor (median around 5.9% vs 31%).

Described time point: pre-treatment sample, taken before nivolumab and TIL therapy. The tumor samples were excised metastases, mostly pleural nodules or supraclavicular lymph nodes. With respect to this clone: The antigen remains unidentified.

The libraries were made with immunoSEQ v3. Survey-level samples got around 2.1 million read pairs; deep-level samples got about 4.5-6.5 million. Profiled with immunoSEQ multiplex PCR; TCRdb holds only in-frame clones, not every one. Of about 50,000 clones in the sample, 70% to 85% were seen once. The CDR3 runs 13 residues. Looked up from germline, CDR1 is MNHNS and CDR2 is SASEGT. Deletions cut 3 bases from V and 1 base from J, with 6 bases between. Sequences were derived from tumor tissue, sampled at baseline. The V gene is TRBV6-1, the J gene TRBJ1-1; D is ambiguous. This clonotype originated in a person between 25 and 80 years old with non-small cell lung cancer. The CDR3 DNA reads TGTGCCAGCAGTGACCGCCGGAACACTGAAGCTTTCTTT. This translates into CASSDRRNTEAFF.